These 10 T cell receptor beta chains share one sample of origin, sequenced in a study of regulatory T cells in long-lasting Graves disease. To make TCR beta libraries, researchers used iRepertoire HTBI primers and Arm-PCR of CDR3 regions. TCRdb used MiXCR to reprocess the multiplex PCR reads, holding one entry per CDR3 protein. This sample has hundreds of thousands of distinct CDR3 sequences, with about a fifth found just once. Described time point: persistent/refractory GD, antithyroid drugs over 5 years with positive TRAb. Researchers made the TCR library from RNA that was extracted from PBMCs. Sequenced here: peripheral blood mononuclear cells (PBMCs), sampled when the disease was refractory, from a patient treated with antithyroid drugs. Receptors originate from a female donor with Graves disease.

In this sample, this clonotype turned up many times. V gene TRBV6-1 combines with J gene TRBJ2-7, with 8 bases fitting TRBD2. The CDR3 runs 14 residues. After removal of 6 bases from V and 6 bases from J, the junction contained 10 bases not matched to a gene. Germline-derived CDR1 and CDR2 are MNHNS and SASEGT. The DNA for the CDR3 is TGTGCCAGCAGCTTAGCGGGAAACAACCCCGAGCAGTACTTC. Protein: CASSLAGNNPEQYF.

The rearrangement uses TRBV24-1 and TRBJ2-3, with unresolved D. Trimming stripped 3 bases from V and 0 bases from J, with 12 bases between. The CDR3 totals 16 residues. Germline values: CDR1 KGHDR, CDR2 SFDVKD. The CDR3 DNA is TGTGCCACCAGTGATCGGTTTGGGCCGAGCACAGATACGCAGTATTTT. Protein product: CATSDRFGPSTDTQYF.

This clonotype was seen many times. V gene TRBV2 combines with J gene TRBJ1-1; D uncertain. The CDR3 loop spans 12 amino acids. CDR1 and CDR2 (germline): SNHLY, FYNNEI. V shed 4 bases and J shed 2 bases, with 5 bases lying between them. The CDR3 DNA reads TGTGCCAGCAGTGCGGCTAACACTGAAGCTTTCTTT. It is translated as CASSAANTEAFF.

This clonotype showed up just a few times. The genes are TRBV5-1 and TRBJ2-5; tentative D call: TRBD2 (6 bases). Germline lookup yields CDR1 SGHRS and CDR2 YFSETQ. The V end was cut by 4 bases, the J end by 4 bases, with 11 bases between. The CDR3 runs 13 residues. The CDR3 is CASSPMRGETQYF. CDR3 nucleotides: TGCGCCAGCAGCCCGATGCGGGGAGAGACCCAGTACTTC.

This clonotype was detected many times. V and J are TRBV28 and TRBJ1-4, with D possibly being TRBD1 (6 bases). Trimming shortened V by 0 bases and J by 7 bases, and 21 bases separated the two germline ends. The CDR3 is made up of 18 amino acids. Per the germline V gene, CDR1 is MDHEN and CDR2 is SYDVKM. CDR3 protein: CASSLWGSGVGSGEKLFF. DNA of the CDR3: TGTGCCAGCAGTTTATGGGGCTCAGGGGTTGGGTCTGGTGAAAAACTGTTTTTT.

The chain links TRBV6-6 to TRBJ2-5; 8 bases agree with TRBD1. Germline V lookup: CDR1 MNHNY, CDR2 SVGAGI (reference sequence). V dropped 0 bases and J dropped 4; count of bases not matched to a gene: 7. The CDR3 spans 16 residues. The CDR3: CASSYSWTGQRETQYF. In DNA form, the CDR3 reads TGTGCCAGCAGTTACTCGTGGACAGGGCAAAGAGAGACCCAGTACTTC.

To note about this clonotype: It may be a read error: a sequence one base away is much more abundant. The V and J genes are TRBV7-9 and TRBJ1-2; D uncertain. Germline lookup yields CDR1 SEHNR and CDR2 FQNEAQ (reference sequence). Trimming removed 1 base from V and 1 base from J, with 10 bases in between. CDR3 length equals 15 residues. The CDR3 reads CASSLGKSLNYGYTF. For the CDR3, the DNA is TGTGCCAGCAGCTTAGGGAAAAGTCTTAACTATGGCTACACCTTC.

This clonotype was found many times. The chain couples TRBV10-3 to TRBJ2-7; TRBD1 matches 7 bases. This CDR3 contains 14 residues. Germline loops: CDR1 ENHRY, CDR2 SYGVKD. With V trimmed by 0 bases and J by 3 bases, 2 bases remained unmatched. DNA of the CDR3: TGTGCCATCAGTGAGTCGGGACAGATCTACGAGCAGTACTTC. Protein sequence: CAISESGQIYEQYF.

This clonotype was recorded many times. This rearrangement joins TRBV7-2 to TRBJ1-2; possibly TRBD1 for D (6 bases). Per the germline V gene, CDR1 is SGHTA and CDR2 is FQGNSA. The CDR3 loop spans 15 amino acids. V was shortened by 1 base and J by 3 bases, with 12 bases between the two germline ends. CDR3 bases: TGTGCCAGCAGCTTAGGACAGGTGCCTTACTATGGCTACACCTTC. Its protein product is CASSLGQVPYYGYTF.

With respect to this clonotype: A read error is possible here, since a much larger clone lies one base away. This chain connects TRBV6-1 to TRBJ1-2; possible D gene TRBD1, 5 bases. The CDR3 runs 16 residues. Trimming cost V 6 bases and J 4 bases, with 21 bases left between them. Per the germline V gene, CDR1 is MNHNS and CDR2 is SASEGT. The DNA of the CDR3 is TGTGCCAGCAGCACCTATCGGGGCGCCGTTGTCTATGGCTACACCTTC. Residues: CASSTYRGAVVYGYTF.